This T cell receptor beta chain was identified in a study of cytomegalovirus exposure and HLA in healthy donors. The study's findings and limits: There were 160 or so TCR beta chains listed as cytomegalovirus-associated.

The donors were part of the approximately 120-subject validation cohort, which stood apart from the roughly 640-subject first cohort. As to this clone: Its antigen is not identified.

Only in-frame clones appear in the TCRdb table, and some are missing; sequencing was by immunoSEQ multiplex PCR. The sample lists under 75,000 clones, around 93% occurring once. This CDR3 comprises 15 residues. V lost 5 bases and J 4 bases, leaving 18 bases between the germline ends. The germline CDR1 and CDR2 sequences are SGHNT and YENEEA. The gene calls are TRBV11-3 and TRBJ2-7, with TRBD1 as a possible D gene (6 bases). This receptor was obtained from a man between 18 and 35 years old in good health and CMV-seropositive. Sequenced: PBMCs. CDR3 in amino acids: CASSPGAQGRYEQYF. The CDR3 coding sequence is TGTGCCAGCAGCCCTGGGGCACAGGGTCGGTACGAGCAGTACTTC.